This T cell receptor (beta chain) was sequenced for a study of identical twins. This clonotype occurred many times. MiXCR, run by TCRdb on the 5' RACE reads, gives a single entry per CDR3 protein. The profile covers 600,000 to 800,000 distinct CDR3 sequences, with over 20% appearing a single time and 4% to 4.5% taken by the ten largest. CDR3 length: 12 residues. The V end was cut by 6 bases, the J end by 6 bases, with 11 bases between. The germline CDR1 and CDR2 sequences are SEHNR and FQNEAQ (reference sequence). The sample was also linked to a second study, of T cells expressing NK-cell markers.

The receptor's source is a woman aged 18-29 years in good health. The chain uses TRBV7-9 and TRBJ2-5; possibly TRBD2 for D (6 bases). The sample was PBMCs. CDR3 residues: CASRRELQTQYF. The CDR3 region has the DNA TGTGCCAGCAGACGGGAGTTGCAGACCCAGTACTTC.